Following are 3 T cell receptor beta chains from one sample sequenced in a study of cytomegalovirus exposure and HLA in healthy donors. PCR employed 60 Vbeta and 13 Jbeta primers. The repertoire was sequenced with immunoSEQ multiplex PCR; TCRdb's copy has only in-frame clones and lacks some. The sample contains over 85,000 clones, 80% to 85% of which appear only once. The sequencing input was PBMCs. The receptors come from a woman aged 55-69 years in good health and CMV-seropositive.

The chain recombines TRBV10-3 with TRBJ2-7; 9 bases are shared with TRBD2. Trimming took 3 bases from V and 5 from J; bases not matched to a gene: 8. The CDR3 extends over 15 amino acids. Germline CDR1 ENHRY, CDR2 SYGVKD. The CDR3 nucleotides read TGTGCCATCAGTGACCATCGGAAGCGGGAGGACGAGCAGTACTTC. Its translation is CAISDHRKREDEQYF.

The chain combines TRBV29-1 with TRBJ2-1, with 8 bases that match TRBD1. The CDR3 covers 16 residues. Germline V gene sequence: CDR1 SQVTM, CDR2 ANQGSEA. The V and J ends lost 0 bases and 9 bases, in that order; junction bases with no gene match: 13. CDR3 bases: TGCAGCGTTGAAGAATATGGACAGGGTTATACCGGTGAGCAGTTCTTC. Its translation is CSVEEYGQGYTGEQFF.

The rearrangement uses TRBV5-1 and TRBJ2-1; TRBD2 agrees at 11 bases. Germline CDR1 reads SGHRS; CDR2 reads YFSETQ. This CDR3 has 16 residues. V dropped 0 bases and J dropped 7; count of bases not matched to a gene: 6. The CDR3 loop reads CASSLGVLAGANEQFF. The CDR3 DNA is TGCGCCAGCAGCTTGGGAGTACTAGCGGGAGCGAATGAGCAGTTCTTC. Using reference TRBV5-1 and TRBJ2-1 for the parts outside the CDR3, the full variable domain is KAGVTQTPRYLIKTRGQQVTLSCSPISGHRSVSWYQQTPGQGLQFLFEYFSETQRNKGNFPGRFSGRQFSNSRSEMNVSTLELGDSALYLCASSLGVLAGANEQFFGPGTRLTVL.